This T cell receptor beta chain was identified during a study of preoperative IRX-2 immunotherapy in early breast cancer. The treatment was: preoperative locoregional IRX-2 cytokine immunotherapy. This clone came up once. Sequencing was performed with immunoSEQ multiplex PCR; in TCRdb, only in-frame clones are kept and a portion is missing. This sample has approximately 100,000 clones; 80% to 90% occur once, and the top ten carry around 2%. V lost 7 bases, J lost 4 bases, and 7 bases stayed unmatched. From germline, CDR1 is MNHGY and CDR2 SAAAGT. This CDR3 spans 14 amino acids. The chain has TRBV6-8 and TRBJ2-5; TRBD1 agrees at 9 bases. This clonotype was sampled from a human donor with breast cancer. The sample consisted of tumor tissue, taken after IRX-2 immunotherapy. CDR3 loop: CASTTGTGRETQYF. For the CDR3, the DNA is TGTGCCAGCACCACCGGGACAGGGAGAGAGACCCAGTACTTC.